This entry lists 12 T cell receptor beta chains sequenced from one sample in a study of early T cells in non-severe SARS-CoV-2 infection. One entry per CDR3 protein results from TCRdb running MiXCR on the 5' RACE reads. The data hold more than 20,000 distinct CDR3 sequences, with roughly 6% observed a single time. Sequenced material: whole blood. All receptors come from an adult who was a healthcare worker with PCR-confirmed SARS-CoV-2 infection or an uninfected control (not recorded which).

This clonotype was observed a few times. CDR3 sequence (DNA): TGTGCCAGCAGTTTTGGGGGGGACCACGAGCAGTACTTC. Encoded protein: CASSFGGDHEQYF. This chain joins TRBV28 and TRBJ2-7; TRBD2 matches at 7 bases. The germline gives CDR1 MDHEN, CDR2 SYDVKM. This CDR3 region has 13 residues. Trimming cost V 3 bases and J 5 bases; bases outside gene matches: 4.

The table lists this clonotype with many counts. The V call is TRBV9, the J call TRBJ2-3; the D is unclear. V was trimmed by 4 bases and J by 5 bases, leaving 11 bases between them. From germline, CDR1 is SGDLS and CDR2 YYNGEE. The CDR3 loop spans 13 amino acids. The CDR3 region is CASSPRTGDTQYF. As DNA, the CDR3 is TGTGCCAGCAGCCCAAGAACCGGAGATACGCAGTATTTT.

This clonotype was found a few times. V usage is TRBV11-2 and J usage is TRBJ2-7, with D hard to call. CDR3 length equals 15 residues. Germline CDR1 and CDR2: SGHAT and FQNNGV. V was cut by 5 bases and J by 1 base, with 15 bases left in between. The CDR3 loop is CASSPLRGTSYEQYF. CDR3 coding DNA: TGTGCCAGCAGCCCCCTCCGAGGAACGTCCTACGAGCAGTACTTC.

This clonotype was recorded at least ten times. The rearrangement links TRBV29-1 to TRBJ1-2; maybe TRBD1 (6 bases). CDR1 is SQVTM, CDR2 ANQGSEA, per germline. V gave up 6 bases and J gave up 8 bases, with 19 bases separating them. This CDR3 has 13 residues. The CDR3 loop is CSVPLLGAEGYTF. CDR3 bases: TGCAGCGTGCCCCTACTGGGGGCCGAGGGCTACACCTTC.

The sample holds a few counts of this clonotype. The CDR3 here is CASSPRGKAKNIQYF. In nucleotides, the CDR3 is TGTGCCAGCAGCCCCAGGGGGAAGGCCAAAAACATTCAGTACTTC. The chain uses TRBV2 and TRBJ2-4, with 7 bases identical to TRBD1. The CDR3 length is 15 residues. Germline V lookup: CDR1 SNHLY, CDR2 FYNNEI. The ends lost 6 bases at V and 1 base at J; junction bases unmatched: 6.

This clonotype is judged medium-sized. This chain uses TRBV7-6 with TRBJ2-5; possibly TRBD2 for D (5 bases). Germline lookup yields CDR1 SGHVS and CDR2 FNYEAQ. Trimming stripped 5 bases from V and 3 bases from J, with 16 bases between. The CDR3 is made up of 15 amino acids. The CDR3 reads CASSPREAGKETQYF. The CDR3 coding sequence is TGTGCCAGCAGCCCCCGGGAAGCTGGTAAAGAGACCCAGTACTTC. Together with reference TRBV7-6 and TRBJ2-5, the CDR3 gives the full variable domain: GAGVSQSPRYKVTKRGQDVALRCDPISGHVSLYWYRQALGQGPEFLTYFNYEAQQDKSGLPNDRFSAERPEGSISTLTIQRTEQRDSAMYRCASSPREAGKETQYFGPGTRLLVL.

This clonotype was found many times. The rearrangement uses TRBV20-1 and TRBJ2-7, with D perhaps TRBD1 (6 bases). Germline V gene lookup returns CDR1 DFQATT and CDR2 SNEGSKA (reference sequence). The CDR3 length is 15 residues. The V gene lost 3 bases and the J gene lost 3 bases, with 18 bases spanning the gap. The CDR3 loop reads CSARGSTGLYYEQYF. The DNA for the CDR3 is TGCAGTGCTAGGGGTTCGACAGGTCTCTACTACGAGCAGTACTTC.

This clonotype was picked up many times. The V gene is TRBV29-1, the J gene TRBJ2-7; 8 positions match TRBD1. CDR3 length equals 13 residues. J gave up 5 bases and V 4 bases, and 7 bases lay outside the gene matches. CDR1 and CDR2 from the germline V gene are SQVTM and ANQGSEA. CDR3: CSVGQGALHEQYF. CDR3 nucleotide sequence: TGCAGCGTTGGGCAGGGGGCGCTGCACGAGCAGTACTTC.

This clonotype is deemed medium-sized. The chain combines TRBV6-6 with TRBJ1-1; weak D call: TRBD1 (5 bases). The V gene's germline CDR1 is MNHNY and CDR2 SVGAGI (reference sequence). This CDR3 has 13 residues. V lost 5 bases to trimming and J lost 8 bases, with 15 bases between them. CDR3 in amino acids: CASSTGTVTEAFF. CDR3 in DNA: TGTGCCAGCAGTACCGGGACTGTCACGGAAGCTTTCTTT.

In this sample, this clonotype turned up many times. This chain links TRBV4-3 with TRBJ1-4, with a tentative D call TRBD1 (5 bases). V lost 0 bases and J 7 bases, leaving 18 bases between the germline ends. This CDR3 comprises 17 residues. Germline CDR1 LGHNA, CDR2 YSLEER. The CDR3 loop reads CASSQDRQGWWGEKLFF. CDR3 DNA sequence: TGCGCCAGCAGCCAAGATAGGCAGGGATGGTGGGGTGAAAAACTGTTTTTT.

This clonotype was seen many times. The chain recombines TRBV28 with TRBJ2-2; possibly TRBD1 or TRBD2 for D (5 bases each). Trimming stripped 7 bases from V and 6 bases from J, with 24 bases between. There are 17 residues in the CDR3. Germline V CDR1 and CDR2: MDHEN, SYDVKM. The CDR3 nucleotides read TGTGCCAGCAAAAGGACAAGCCATAACCCGAGGGCCGGGGAGCTGTTTTTT. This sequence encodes CASKRTSHNPRAGELFF.

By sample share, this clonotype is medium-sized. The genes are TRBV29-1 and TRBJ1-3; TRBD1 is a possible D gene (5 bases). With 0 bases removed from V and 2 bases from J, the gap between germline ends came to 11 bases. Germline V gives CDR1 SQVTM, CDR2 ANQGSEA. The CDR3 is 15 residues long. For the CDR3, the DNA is TGCAGCGTTGAAGAGGGGGGAGGGACTGGAAACACCATATATTTT. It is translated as CSVEEGGGTGNTIYF.